Presented here are 22 T cell receptor beta chains from one specimen sequenced in a study of cytomegalovirus exposure and HLA in healthy donors. Clones were read by immunoSEQ multiplex PCR, and TCRdb kept only the in-frame ones, dropping some. The sample includes approximately 270,000 clones, about 86% of them seen just once. Material for sequencing was PBMCs. The receptor source for this set is a woman younger than 35 in good health and CMV-seronegative.

The chain couples TRBV7-2 to TRBJ2-7, with TRBD1 matching 10 bases. Germline-derived CDR1 and CDR2 are SGHTA and FQGNSA. The CDR3 spans 15 residues. V was clipped by 2 bases and J by 5 bases; unmatched bases: 6. The CDR3 nucleotides are TGTGCCAGCAGCTTATTCCCGGGGACAGGGGACGAGCAGTACTTC. Translated: CASSLFPGTGDEQYF.

In its sample, this clone was seen once. The chain has TRBV5-1 and TRBJ1-2; 7 bases match TRBD1. Germline assignment: CDR1 SGHRS and CDR2 YFSETQ. V trimming: 2 bases; J trimming: 0 bases; junction bases outside the gene matches: 4. The CDR3 consists of 15 residues. DNA for the CDR3: TGCGCCAGCAGCTTTACGGGACAGACTAACTATGGCTACACCTTC. Protein sequence: CASSFTGQTNYGYTF.

CDR3 amino acids: CATSRDRAGGETQYF. Written as DNA, the CDR3 is TGTGCCACCAGCAGGGACCGAGCGGGAGGAGAGACCCAGTACTTC. The V gene is TRBV15, the J gene TRBJ2-5; 9 bases agree with TRBD2. CDR3 length: 15 residues. V gave up 3 bases and J gave up 4 bases; unmatched junction bases: 6. Germline CDR1 is LNHNV and CDR2 is YYDKDF (reference sequence).

The chain is built from TRBV5-1 and TRBJ1-1; 7 positions agree with TRBD1. The CDR3 sequence is 14 residues long. V lost 4 bases and J lost 11; bases outside the gene matches: 14. In germline, CDR1 is SGHRS, CDR2 YFSETQ. The CDR3 spells CASSLTGGGSWAFF. The CDR3 nucleotides read TGCGCCAGCAGCCTGACCGGAGGGGGCTCGTGGGCTTTCTTT. The entire variable domain, with the rest obtained from reference TRBV5-1 and TRBJ1-1, is as follows: KAGVTQTPRYLIKTRGQQVTLSCSPISGHRSVSWYQQTPGQGLQFLFEYFSETQRNKGNFPGRFSGRQFSNSRSEMNVSTLELGDSALYLCASSLTGGGSWAFFGQGTRLTVV.

V and J are TRBV19 and TRBJ2-1, with D unclear. The CDR3 covers 14 residues. Germline V lookup: CDR1 LNHDA, CDR2 SQIVND (reference sequence). V lost 5 bases and J 2 bases, leaving 10 bases between the germline ends. The CDR3 protein is CASSGPNTYNEQFF. The DNA for the CDR3 is TGTGCCAGTAGTGGTCCGAACACCTACAATGAGCAGTTCTTC.

J is TRBJ2-7 and V is TRBV27; D gene unclear. This CDR3 contains 13 residues. Germline values: CDR1 MNHEY, CDR2 SMNVEV (reference sequence). V shed 2 bases and J shed 0 bases, with 5 bases lying between them. The CDR3 sequence: CASSLMASYEQYF. CDR3 DNA: TGTGCCAGCAGTTTAATGGCCTCCTACGAGCAGTACTTC.

This clone was recorded once. The gene calls are TRBV2 and TRBJ2-7, with 7 bases lining up with TRBD2. Trimming took 2 bases from V and 5 from J; bases not matched to a gene: 6. This CDR3 is built from 14 residues. Germline CDR1 is SNHLY and CDR2 is FYNNEI. The CDR3 coding sequence is TGTGCCAGCAGTGAATGGCGGGAGTCGAACGAGCAGTACTTC. This gives the protein CASSEWRESNEQYF.

V gene TRBV28 combines with J gene TRBJ2-5; D is possibly TRBD2 (7 bases). The length of the CDR3 is 14 residues. CDR1 MDHEN and CDR2 SYDVKM come from the germline V gene. V was pared by 2 bases and J by 5 bases, with 12 bases between. The CDR3 region is CASSLPQGGETQYF. The CDR3 nucleotides are TGTGCCAGCAGTTTACCACAGGGAGGGGAGACCCAGTACTTC. Supplemented by reference TRBV28 and TRBJ2-5, the full variable domain reads DVKVTQSSRYLVKRTGEKVFLECVQDMDHENMFWYRQDPGLGLRLIYFSYDVKMKEKGDIPEGYSVSREKKERFSLILESASTNQTSMYLCASSLPQGGETQYFGPGTRLLVL.

V gene TRBV29-1 combines with J gene TRBJ1-1, with D tentatively TRBD1 (6 bases). Between the trimmed V and J ends, which lost 4 bases and 8 bases, there was a span of 17 bases. Per the germline V gene, CDR1 is SQVTM and CDR2 is ANQGSEA. This CDR3 has 13 residues. CDR3 sequence (DNA): TGCAGCGTTGGGACAGAACTACTTACAGAAGCTTTCTTT. This gives the protein CSVGTELLTEAFF.

The chain links TRBV7-2 to TRBJ2-4; D call uncertain. V lost 0 bases and J lost 4, with 10 bases in between. Germline CDR1 and CDR2: SGHTA and FQGNSA. The CDR3 covers 15 residues. CDR3 in amino acids: CASSLARMAKNIQYF. CDR3 in DNA: TGTGCCAGCAGCTTAGCGCGGATGGCTAAAAACATTCAGTACTTC. Full variable domain (remainder filled in from reference TRBV7-2 and TRBJ2-4): GAGVSQSPSNKVTEKGKDVELRCDPISGHTALYWYRQSLGQGLEFLIYFQGNSAPDKSGLPSDRFSAERTGGSVSTLTIQRTQQEDSAVYLCASSLARMAKNIQYFGAGTRLSVL.

The V gene is TRBV27, the J gene TRBJ2-1; possibly TRBD2 for D (5 bases). The germline V and J ends were trimmed by 5 bases and 4 bases, with 12 bases remaining between them. The CDR3 has 14 residues. CDR1 is MNHEY, CDR2 SMNVEV, per germline (reference sequence). DNA of the CDR3: TGTGCCAGCAGTCTAGGACGGACTTACAATGAGCAGTTCTTC. Protein sequence: CASSLGRTYNEQFF.

Of note for this clone: The sample holds other DNA sequences that translate to the same CDR3. CDR3 sequence: CASSYGLGEKLFF. CDR3 in DNA: TGTGCCAGCAGTTACGGACTCGGTGAAAAACTGTTTTTT. The chain has TRBV6-5 and TRBJ1-4; D gene unclear. The CDR3 extends over 13 amino acids. V lost 2 bases and J lost 7, with 8 bases in between. Germline assignment: CDR1 MNHEY and CDR2 SVGAGI.

The chain has TRBV2 and TRBJ1-1; TRBD1 matches at 9 bases. The CDR3 is 16 residues long. Germline loops: CDR1 SNHLY, CDR2 FYNNEI. V shed 7 bases, J shed 1 base, and the junction held 10 bases outside the gene matches. The CDR3 DNA reads as TGTGCCAGCAACCACAGGGGGCGCGTAGGGAACACTGAAGCTTTCTTT. Protein sequence: CASNHRGRVGNTEAFF.

V usage is TRBV2 and J usage is TRBJ2-2; 11 positions match TRBD2. The CDR3 spans 15 residues. CDR1 and CDR2 (germline): SNHLY, FYNNEI. J was trimmed by 6 bases and V by 5 bases; bases with no gene match: 5. DNA for the CDR3: TGTGCCAGCAGTCGACTAGCGGGATTTGCCGGGGAGCTGTTTTTT. Translating it yields CASSRLAGFAGELFF.

The chain carries TRBV27 and TRBJ1-4, with TRBD1 as a possible D gene (6 bases). Germline CDR1 reads MNHEY; CDR2 reads SMNVEV (reference sequence). This CDR3 is built from 14 residues. Deletions cut 3 bases from V and 7 bases from J, with 12 bases between. The CDR3 protein is CASSLGGGIEKLFF. As DNA, the CDR3 is TGTGCCAGCAGTTTGGGTGGGGGCATTGAAAAACTGTTTTTT.

The V gene is TRBV30, the J gene TRBJ1-2; 9 positions match TRBD1. After removal of 2 bases from V and 6 bases from J, the junction contained 10 bases not matched to a gene. The CDR3 covers 15 residues. Germline assignment: CDR1 GTSNPN and CDR2 SVGIG (reference sequence). CDR3: CAWSFTRTGVDGYTF. CDR3 sequence (DNA): TGTGCCTGGAGTTTTACACGGACAGGGGTTGATGGCTACACCTTC.

The rearrangement joins TRBV5-1 to TRBJ1-6; 8 bases fit TRBD1. Germline trimming cut 3 bases from V and 7 bases from J; bases unmatched to any gene: 6. The germline CDR1 and CDR2 sequences are SGHRS and YFSETQ. The CDR3 totals 15 residues. Here the CDR3 DNA reads TGCGCCAGCAGCTACGTAGGACAGGGAAATTCACCCCTCCACTTT. Translating gives CASSYVGQGNSPLHF. Based on the CDR3 plus reference TRBV5-1 and TRBJ1-6, the full variable domain is KAGVTQTPRYLIKTRGQQVTLSCSPISGHRSVSWYQQTPGQGLQFLFEYFSETQRNKGNFPGRFSGRQFSNSRSEMNVSTLELGDSALYLCASSYVGQGNSPLHFGNGTRLTVT.

The chain combines TRBV30 with TRBJ2-5, with D possibly TRBD2 on 6 matching bases. With 5 bases removed from V and 7 bases from J, the gap between germline ends came to 20 bases. Looked up from germline, CDR1 is GTSNPN and CDR2 is SVGIG (reference sequence). The CDR3 length is 14 residues. Here the CDR3 DNA reads TGTGCCTGGCTTGGGGCGGGGCATGAATGGACCCAGTACTTC. It codes for CAWLGAGHEWTQYF.

This clone is a singleton in its sample. The genes are TRBV4-3 and TRBJ1-6; maybe TRBD1 (5 bases). Trimming cost V 4 bases and J 0 bases, with 13 bases left between them. The germline V gene encodes CDR1 LGHNA and CDR2 YSLEER. The CDR3 is 17 residues long. CDR3 sequence (DNA): TGCGCCAGCAGCCCCGGAGGGGCATACTCCTATAATTCACCCCTCCACTTT. Residues: CASSPGGAYSYNSPLHF.

This clone occurred a few times. The chain combines TRBV2 with TRBJ1-2, with D possibly being TRBD1 (5 bases). Trimming cost V 1 base and J 12 bases, with 12 bases left between them. CDR1 and CDR2 from the germline V gene are SNHLY and FYNNEI. The CDR3 consists of 12 residues. DNA for the CDR3: TGTGCCAGCAGTGAAGGGGCAGGGACTAACACCTTC. Protein: CASSEGAGTNTF.

The V and J genes are TRBV10-3 and TRBJ1-5, with a possible D match to TRBD1 (6 bases). The CDR3 loop spans 12 amino acids. The germline V gene encodes CDR1 ENHRY and CDR2 SYGVKD. Trimming took off 4 bases at V and 12 bases at J, with 13 bases between the two ends. The CDR3 loop reads CAISVKGTNQHF. As DNA, the CDR3 is TGTGCCATCAGTGTCAAGGGGACAAACCAGCATTTT.

V gene TRBV27 combines with J gene TRBJ1-2; D is undetermined. Germline lookup yields CDR1 MNHEY and CDR2 SMNVEV (reference sequence). There are 14 residues in the CDR3. V was pared by 5 bases and J by 2 bases, with 12 bases between. In DNA form, the CDR3 reads TGTGCCAGCAGTCCTACCCTCGCAAACTATGGCTACACCTTC. The encoded protein is CASSPTLANYGYTF.